This T cell receptor beta chain is from a study of early T cells in non-severe SARS-CoV-2 infection. Germline V CDR1 and CDR2: SGHKS, YYEKEE (reference sequence). Germline trimming cut 0 bases from V and 1 base from J; bases unmatched to any gene: 3. The CDR3 runs 18 residues. Via MiXCR, TCRdb re-called the 5' RACE reads, giving one row per CDR3 protein. The data contain around 60,000 distinct CDR3 sequences, roughly a sixth of them singletons. The V call is TRBV5-5, the J call TRBJ2-6, with TRBD2 matching 11 bases. This sample comprised whole blood, obtained at baseline. This sequence originates from an adult who was a healthcare worker with PCR-confirmed SARS-CoV-2 infection or an uninfected control (not recorded which). The CDR3 is CASSLGLAGTSGANVLTF. The CDR3 DNA reads TGTGCCAGCAGCTTGGGACTAGCGGGAACGTCTGGGGCCAACGTCCTGACTTTC.